This record looks at one T cell receptor beta chain sequence and its context. The antigen is not known. The data are from a study of STAT3 mutations in large granular lymphocyte leukemia. General study results and limits: Every T-LGLL patient had at least one immunodominant TCRbeta clonotype.

Germline trimming cut 1 base from V and 6 bases from J; bases unmatched to any gene: 2. Germline CDR1 SQVTM, CDR2 ANQGSEA. This CDR3 region has 13 residues. The table came from immunoSEQ multiplex PCR; TCRdb's copy has only in-frame clones and leaves some out. Altogether approximately 1,800 clones are present, 55% being singletons, with the ten largest covering roughly 34%. The V gene is TRBV29-1, the J gene TRBJ1-1, with 10 bases lining up with TRBD1. The TCR sequence derives from a man aged 55 to 70 with T-cell large granular lymphocyte leukemia. Some clones in this sample may be carry-over from other donors' samples. Source material: peripheral blood mononuclear cells. CDR3 loop: CSVEGQGAAEAFF. The CDR3 bases are TGCAGCGTTGAAGGACAGGGGGCCGCTGAAGCTTTCTTT. The complete variable domain, with remaining parts taken from reference TRBV29-1 and TRBJ1-1, reads SAVISQKPSRDICQRGTSLTIQCQVDSQVTMMFWYRQQPGQSLTLIATANQGSEATYESGFVIDKFPISRPNLTFSTLTVSNMSPEDSSIYLCSVEGQGAAEAFFGQGTRLTVV.